Here is one T cell receptor (beta chain) with its context. This clonotype was seen many times. Its recognized antigen is unknown. No much larger clone is present one base from it, and per-base qualities are unavailable. The library was built by means of RT-PCR. TCRdb names Illumina MiSeq as the instrument used. TCRdb trimmed public reads at Q25 via fastp, called clones via MiXCR and kept in-frame beta chains. One record per CDR3 amino acid sequence lists the most common genes and DNA. Across this sample there are more than 600,000 distinct CDR3 sequences, with over 12% seen only once. Just over 3.5% of the sample is held by the ten biggest clonotypes. Via the germline V gene, CDR1 is MDHEN and CDR2 SYDVKM. The junction shows trimming of 7 bases on V and 4 bases on J, and the gene matches do not reach 8 bases of it. Taken from cysteine to phenylalanine, the CDR3 has 14 residues. Only the CDR3 DNA is retained, 42 bases long and in frame from the first base.

The data stem from a study (dated by TCRdb to 2016 to 2017). The sequencing sample was made of memory CD4+ T cells from blood. The chain links TRBV28 with TRBJ2-7, with 9 bases in between that match TRBD1. The TCR sequence derives from a female donor in good health, serving as a healthy control. The CDR3 is CASTSTGGRYEQYF. Here is the DNA: TGTGCCAGCACTAGTACAGGGGGCCGGTACGAGCAGTACTTC.